Following are 21 T cell receptor beta chains from one sample sequenced in a study of blood T cell repertoires in COVID-19. Clones were read by immunoSEQ multiplex PCR, and TCRdb kept only the in-frame ones, dropping some. Among about 220,000 clones listed, around 91% were seen once. Sequenced input: PBMCs or T cells enriched from blood (not recorded which). Source of these receptors: a man younger than 40 who had been exposed to COVID-19.

The V gene is TRBV6-2 or TRBV6-3, the J gene TRBJ1-1; TRBD1 is a possible D gene (5 bases). The V gene lost 3 bases and the J gene lost 3 bases, with 11 bases spanning the gap. This CDR3 contains 14 residues. The germline CDR1 and CDR2 sequences are MNHEY and SVGEGT. The CDR3 region is CASSYTGDYTEAFF. The DNA for the CDR3 is TGTGCCAGCAGTTATACGGGGGATTACACTGAAGCTTTCTTT.

The V and J genes are TRBV4-1 and TRBJ2-3, with 8 positions matching TRBD1. V shed 4 bases, J shed 5 bases, and the junction held 11 bases outside the gene matches. Germline CDR1 and CDR2: MGHRA and YSYEKL. The CDR3 consists of 16 residues. The CDR3 region is CASSLRQGRTRDTQYF. As DNA, the CDR3 is TGCGCCAGCAGCCTCCGACAGGGGCGAACTAGAGATACGCAGTATTTT.

The chain employs TRBV7-9 and TRBJ2-1; perhaps TRBD1 as D (6 bases). The V end lost 1 base, the J end lost 1 base, and 11 bases lay between the germline ends. CDR1 is SEHNR and CDR2 is FQNEAQ in the germline V gene (reference sequence). The CDR3 contains 16 residues. CDR3 in DNA: TGTGCCAGCAGCTTAGTTTCAGGGGCGTCCTACAATGAGCAGTTCTTC. Amino acid sequence: CASSLVSGASYNEQFF. The full variable domain, its missing parts supplied by reference TRBV7-9 and TRBJ2-1, is DTGVSQNPRHKITKRGQNVTFRCDPISEHNRLYWYRQTLGQGPEFLTYFQNEAQLEKSRLLSDRFSAERPKGSFSTLEIQRTEQGDSAMYLCASSLVSGASYNEQFFGPGTRLTVL.

The chain combines TRBV3-1 (or the pseudogene TRBV3-2) with TRBJ2-2; D not certain. CDR1 is LGHDT and CDR2 is YNNKEL in the germline V gene (reference sequence). This CDR3 is built from 17 residues. V lost 1 base and J lost 2, with 14 bases in between. The CDR3 bases are TGTGCCAGCAGCCAAGGAGGTGGGTGGCGTAACACCGGGGAGCTGTTTTTT. It is translated as CASSQGGGWRNTGELFF.

This chain joins TRBV15 and TRBJ1-5; unclear D gene. The CDR3 has 13 amino acids. Trimming left V 5 bases short and J 5 bases short, with 10 bases between. Per the germline V gene, CDR1 is LNHNV and CDR2 is YYDKDF (reference sequence). CDR3 coding DNA: TGTGCCACCAGCGGGAGTGGGGATCAGCCCCAGCATTTT. It is translated as CATSGSGDQPQHF.

This clone was recorded a few times. This chain joins TRBV27 and TRBJ2-7; D is possibly TRBD2 (6 bases). The germline V gene encodes CDR1 MNHEY and CDR2 SMNVEV (reference sequence). The CDR3 spans 15 residues. V was trimmed by 0 bases and J by 5 bases, leaving 14 bases between them. The CDR3 spells CASSLSRREPHEQYF. DNA for the CDR3: TGTGCCAGCAGTTTATCCCGGAGGGAACCACACGAGCAGTACTTC.

The V call is TRBV6-5, the J call TRBJ2-7; 8 bases are shared with TRBD2. V shed 6 bases and J 0 bases; nucleotides not matched to a gene: 4. Germline-derived CDR1 and CDR2 are MNHEY and SVGAGI. This CDR3 is 14 amino acids long. CDR3 DNA: TGTGCCAGCAGAAGCGGGGGAACCTCCTACGAGCAGTACTTC. It translates to CASRSGGTSYEQYF.

The rearrangement joins TRBV7-6 to TRBJ1-4; D gene ambiguous. Per the germline V gene, CDR1 is SGHVS and CDR2 is FNYEAQ. With 0 bases removed from V and 6 bases from J, the gap between germline ends came to 17 bases. The CDR3 is 17 residues long. CDR3 in DNA: TGTGCCAGCAGCTTAGCGCGTCGAGGGATGGTGGATGAAAAACTGTTTTTT. Protein product: CASSLARRGMVDEKLFF.

This clone has just one count. The chain is built from TRBV5-1 and TRBJ1-3; maybe TRBD1 (5 bases). Germline loops: CDR1 SGHRS, CDR2 YFSETQ. Deletions cut 1 base from V and 4 bases from J, with 15 bases between. The CDR3 is made up of 16 amino acids. DNA of the CDR3: TGCGCCAGCAGCTTGCAGGGCTCGCTCCCCGGAAACACCATATATTTT. It specifies CASSLQGSLPGNTIYF.

This rearrangement joins TRBV5-4 to TRBJ2-7; a possible D gene is TRBD1 (5 bases). CDR3 length equals 13 residues. V was clipped by 4 bases and J by 7 bases, with 15 bases between them. Germline CDR1 reads SGHNT; CDR2 reads YYREEE (reference sequence). The CDR3 loop reads CASSPTEDKEQYF. Written as DNA, the CDR3 is TGTGCCAGCAGCCCGACAGAAGATAAGGAGCAGTACTTC.

The table lists this clone with a count of one. The chain combines TRBV3-1 (or the pseudogene TRBV3-2) with TRBJ2-2; perhaps TRBD2 as D (6 bases). The CDR3 is 15 residues long. The germline V and J ends were trimmed by 7 bases and 8 bases, with 20 bases remaining between them. Germline assignment: CDR1 LGHDT and CDR2 YNNKEL (reference sequence). The CDR3 DNA is TGTGCCAGCACCCGGAGGGGACCGACTGAGGGGGAGCTGTTTTTT. Amino acids: CASTRRGPTEGELFF.

The chain carries TRBV6-5 and TRBJ2-7; D not resolved. The CDR3 runs to 14 residues. Trimming stripped 7 bases from V and 2 bases from J, with 15 bases between. The germline CDR1 and CDR2 sequences are MNHEY and SVGAGI. DNA of the CDR3: TGTGCCAGCACGACCCTCACAGCCCCCTACGAGCAGTACTTC. Translation: CASTTLTAPYEQYF.

The V gene is TRBV7-9, the J gene TRBJ2-7; 9 bases line up with TRBD1. V gave up 1 base and J gave up 2 bases; unmatched junction bases: 3. Germline V gene lookup returns CDR1 SEHNR and CDR2 FQNEAQ (reference sequence). This CDR3 region has 15 residues. The CDR3 sequence: CASSLEGDRAYEQYF. The DNA for the CDR3 is TGTGCCAGCAGCTTAGAAGGGGACAGGGCCTACGAGCAGTACTTC. The full variable domain, its missing parts supplied by reference TRBV7-9 and TRBJ2-7, is DTGVSQNPRHKITKRGQNVTFRCDPISEHNRLYWYRQTLGQGPEFLTYFQNEAQLEKSRLLSDRFSAERPKGSFSTLEIQRTEQGDSAMYLCASSLEGDRAYEQYFGPGTRLTVT.

The rearrangement joins TRBV5-1 to TRBJ1-2, with unresolved D. CDR3 length: 14 amino acids. The germline gives CDR1 SGHRS, CDR2 YFSETQ. V was shortened by 4 bases and J by 0 bases, with 10 bases between the two germline ends. The CDR3 sequence: CASSVAVTNYGYTF. The CDR3 nucleotides are TGCGCCAGCAGCGTGGCAGTTACTAACTATGGCTACACCTTC.

This clone was recorded once. The chain uses TRBV11-3 and TRBJ2-1; TRBD1 is a possible D gene (6 bases). Trimming shortened V by 1 base and J by 6 bases, and 13 bases separated the two germline ends. Looked up from germline, CDR1 is SGHNT and CDR2 is YENEEA. This CDR3 spans 15 amino acids. CDR3 loop: CASSLVGGTINEQFF. The CDR3 DNA sequence: TGTGCCAGCAGCTTAGTTGGGGGCACTATCAATGAGCAGTTCTTC.

The chain combines TRBV5-1 with TRBJ1-1; weak D call: TRBD1 (5 bases). Germline V gives CDR1 SGHRS, CDR2 YFSETQ. The CDR3 contains 15 residues. Trimming left V 7 bases short and J 7 bases short, with 23 bases between. CDR3 sequence reads: CASREGRGRVDEAFF. CDR3 in DNA: TGCGCCAGCCGCGAGGGGAGGGGACGGGTGGATGAAGCTTTCTTT.

The chain carries TRBV7-2 and TRBJ2-1; D unclear. Germline CDR1 reads SGHTA; CDR2 reads FQGNSA. CDR3 length: 13 residues. Trimming pared 0 bases from V and 10 bases from J, leaving 10 bases between. CDR3 amino acids: CASSLALISEQFF. DNA for the CDR3: TGTGCCAGCAGCTTAGCGCTGATTAGCGAGCAGTTCTTC.

This rearrangement joins TRBV18 to TRBJ2-3; TRBD2 aligns across 11 bases. CDR3 size: 20 residues. Germline trimming cut 2 bases from V and 0 bases from J; bases unmatched to any gene: 13. The germline gives CDR1 KGHSH, CDR2 LQKENI. In DNA form, the CDR3 reads TGTGCCAGCTCACCATTAGCGGGGGGGGCGCGTCCCCCGAGCACAGATACGCAGTATTTT. Protein product: CASSPLAGGARPPSTDTQYF.

The chain recombines TRBV11-2 with TRBJ2-1, with D maybe TRBD2 (7 bases). CDR1 SGHAT and CDR2 FQNNGV come from the germline V gene. The CDR3 has 16 amino acids. V lost 6 bases, J lost 4 bases, and 19 bases lay in between. Here the CDR3 reads CASSPPGGPDYNEQFF. For the CDR3, the DNA is TGTGCCAGCAGTCCTCCCGGGGGGCCTGATTACAATGAGCAGTTCTTC.

The chain combines TRBV9 with TRBJ2-3; D is ambiguous. Germline V gives CDR1 SGDLS, CDR2 YYNGEE. The V end lost 3 bases, the J end lost 3 bases, and 14 bases lay between the germline ends. This CDR3 has 15 residues. The CDR3 DNA follows: TGTGCCAGCAGCGCCACAAACCTTAAAACAGATACGCAGTATTTT. Translation: CASSATNLKTDTQYF.

The chain joins TRBV7-9 to TRBJ1-1; D is perhaps TRBD1 (6 bases). Germline CDR1 and CDR2: SEHNR and FQNEAQ (reference sequence). This CDR3 has 15 amino acids. V gave up 5 bases and J gave up 1 base, with 14 bases separating them. The CDR3 DNA sequence: TGTGCCAGCAGCCTGCCGGGGGGCGGGAACACTGAAGCTTTCTTT. The encoded protein is CASSLPGGGNTEAFF.